This passage covers 16 T cell receptor beta chains from one sample sequenced in a study of control samples from healthy donors and cancer patients. Sequencing used immunoSEQ multiplex PCR; TCRdb keeps in-frame clones, though not all of them. Altogether about 59,000 clones are present, roughly nine tenths being singletons, with the ten largest covering about 1.5%. Sequencing was done on a sample of PBMCs. The receptors were gathered from a middle-aged man with colorectal cancer.

This chain joins TRBV3-1 (or the pseudogene TRBV3-2) and TRBJ1-1, with D perhaps TRBD1 (5 bases). Per germline, CDR1 LGHDT and CDR2 YNNKEL (reference sequence). This CDR3 has 14 residues. V lost 4 bases and J 0 bases, leaving 9 bases between the germline ends. The CDR3 DNA is TGTGCCAGCAGCCTAGGACACTTGAACACTGAAGCTTTCTTT. Translated, it gives CASSLGHLNTEAFF.

V and J are TRBV7-9 and TRBJ1-6; 10 bases match TRBD1. Trimming took 4 bases from V and 4 from J; bases not matched to a gene: 4. Germline V gene lookup returns CDR1 SEHNR and CDR2 FQNEAQ (reference sequence). The CDR3 runs 16 residues. CDR3 residues: CASSWWTGGYNSPLHF. The CDR3 region has the DNA TGTGCCAGCAGCTGGTGGACAGGGGGGTATAATTCACCCCTCCACTTT. Together with reference TRBV7-9 and TRBJ1-6, the CDR3 gives the full variable domain: DTGVSQNPRHKITKRGQNVTFRCDPISEHNRLYWYRQTLGQGPEFLTYFQNEAQLEKSRLLSDRFSAERPKGSFSTLEIQRTEQGDSAMYLCASSWWTGGYNSPLHFGNGTRLTVT.

The chain combines TRBV6-6 with TRBJ1-2; D may be TRBD1 (6 bases). The CDR3 sequence is 14 residues long. The germline CDR1 and CDR2 sequences are MNHNY and SVGAGI (reference sequence). V was clipped by 7 bases and J by 8 bases, with 20 bases between them. The CDR3 coding sequence is TGTGCCAGCACCCCCACAGGGAGGCATGAAGGCTACACCTTC. As protein: CASTPTGRHEGYTF.

This clone was observed a single time. The rearrangement links TRBV7-2 to TRBJ1-5, with D tentatively TRBD1 (5 bases). The CDR3 contains 13 residues. Germline V gene data show CDR1 as SGHTA and CDR2 as FQGNSA. With 2 bases removed from V and 7 bases from J, the gap between germline ends came to 9 bases. CDR3 loop: CASSLNQGQPQHF. CDR3 in DNA: TGTGCCAGCAGCTTAAACCAGGGACAGCCCCAGCATTTT.

This chain uses TRBV20-1 with TRBJ2-7; no definite D call. The V end lost 5 bases, the J end lost 3 bases, and 2 bases lay between the germline ends. The CDR3 spans 9 residues. In germline, CDR1 is DFQATT, CDR2 SNEGSKA (reference sequence). The chain's CDR3 is CSAHYEQYF. Written as DNA, the CDR3 is TGCAGTGCTCACTACGAGCAGTACTTC.

The chain employs TRBV29-1 and TRBJ2-1, with 15 nucleotides matching TRBD2. V lost 5 bases, J lost 6 bases, and 5 bases stayed unmatched. This CDR3 comprises 15 residues. CDR1 and CDR2 (germline): SQVTM, ANQGSEA. The CDR3 region is CSVTGTSGGRNEQFF. The DNA for the CDR3 is TGCAGCGTTACCGGGACTAGCGGGGGGCGCAATGAGCAGTTCTTC.

In this sample, this clone turned up once. J is TRBJ2-5 and V is TRBV11-3; maybe TRBD2 (6 bases). V was clipped by 1 base and J by 3 bases, with 15 bases between them. Germline CDR1 is SGHNT and CDR2 is YENEEA. CDR3 length equals 16 residues. The CDR3 reads CASSLAYGRTKETQYF. The CDR3, as DNA: TGTGCCAGCAGCTTAGCTTATGGACGGACTAAAGAGACCCAGTACTTC.

The CDR3 sequence is CASRRALGADTQYF. CDR3 nucleotide sequence: TGTGCCAGTCGAAGGGCCCTGGGGGCAGATACGCAGTATTTT. The chain has TRBV19 and TRBJ2-3; possibly TRBD1 or TRBD2 for D (5 bases each). CDR3 length equals 14 residues. The V end lost 8 bases, the J end lost 4 bases, and 16 bases lay between the germline ends. Germline loops: CDR1 LNHDA, CDR2 SQIVND (reference sequence).

The chain has TRBV7-8 and TRBJ1-4, with D hard to call. This CDR3 spans 16 amino acids. Deletions cut 1 base from V and 6 bases from J, with 15 bases between. Germline V gives CDR1 SGHVS, CDR2 FQNEAQ. DNA of the CDR3: TGTGCCAGCAGCTTAGTAGGCCGTACACGGGATGAAAAACTGTTTTTT. This gives the protein CASSLVGRTRDEKLFF.

The chain recombines TRBV7-2 with TRBJ2-3, with D possibly TRBD1 on 6 matching bases. CDR1 is SGHTA, CDR2 FQGNSA, per germline. The CDR3 contains 16 residues. Trimming removed 5 bases from V and 0 bases from J, with 15 bases in between. The CDR3 sequence: CASSLGQKTSTDTQYF. The CDR3 DNA sequence: TGTGCCAGCAGCCTCGGACAGAAAACTAGCACAGATACGCAGTATTTT.

This chain links TRBV6-5 with TRBJ2-2; D may be TRBD2 (6 bases). This CDR3 comprises 15 residues. The ends were cut back, 7 bases at V and 6 bases at J, with 18 bases in the middle. Per the germline V gene, CDR1 is MNHEY and CDR2 is SVGAGI. The DNA for the CDR3 is TGTGCCAGCATTAAGGAGGGTCGCGTTCCCGGGGAGCTGTTTTTT. This sequence encodes CASIKEGRVPGELFF.

The CDR3 loop is CASSEDRGATYEQYF. CDR3 DNA sequence: TGTGCCAGCAGTGAAGACAGGGGGGCCACCTACGAGCAGTACTTC. The V call is TRBV6-1, the J call TRBJ2-7; 8 bases are a match to TRBD1. The CDR3 has 15 residues. Per the germline V gene, CDR1 is MNHNS and CDR2 is SASEGT. The ends lost 1 base at V and 2 bases at J; junction bases unmatched: 4.

The chain employs TRBV6-5 and TRBJ1-5, with 8 bases identical to TRBD1. The germline CDR1 and CDR2 sequences are MNHEY and SVGAGI. With V trimmed by 7 bases and J by 3 bases, 8 bases remained unmatched. The CDR3 is 15 amino acids. The CDR3 region is CASMIGQGTNQPQHF. The CDR3 nucleotides are TGTGCCAGCATGATTGGACAGGGTACCAATCAGCCCCAGCATTTT.

This sequence joins TRBV29-1 and TRBJ1-2; D is unclear. The CDR3 is 13 residues long. Germline V CDR1 and CDR2: SQVTM, ANQGSEA. Trimming pared 7 bases from V and 8 bases from J, leaving 20 bases between. CDR3 residues: CSGGEGFPYGYTF. CDR3 nucleotides: TGCAGCGGTGGGGAGGGATTCCCATACGGCTACACCTTC.

The chain couples TRBV19 to TRBJ1-4; possibly TRBD1 for D (5 bases). V lost 9 bases and J 0 bases, leaving 14 bases between the germline ends. Looked up from germline, CDR1 is LNHDA and CDR2 is SQIVND (reference sequence). The CDR3 is 15 amino acids. The CDR3 region is CASNRLGATNEKLFF. CDR3 coding DNA: TGTGCCAGCAACCGTCTAGGGGCAACTAATGAAAAACTGTTTTTT.

The chain combines TRBV11-2 with TRBJ1-2; D is uncertain. V was trimmed by 0 bases and J by 3 bases, leaving 14 bases between them. The CDR3 runs to 16 residues. Germline-derived CDR1 and CDR2 are SGHAT and FQNNGV. CDR3 DNA sequence: TGTGCCAGCAGCTTAGATGAGCGTGTCACGCACTATGGCTACACCTTC. Translating it yields CASSLDERVTHYGYTF.